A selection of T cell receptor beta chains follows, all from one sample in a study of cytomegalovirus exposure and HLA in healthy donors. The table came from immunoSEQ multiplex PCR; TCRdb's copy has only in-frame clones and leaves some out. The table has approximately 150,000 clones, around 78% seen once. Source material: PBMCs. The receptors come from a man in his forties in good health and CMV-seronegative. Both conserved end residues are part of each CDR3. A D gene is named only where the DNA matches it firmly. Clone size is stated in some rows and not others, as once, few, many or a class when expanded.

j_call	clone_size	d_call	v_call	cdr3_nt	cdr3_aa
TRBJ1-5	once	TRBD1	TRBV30	TGTGCCTGGGCCGGGACAGGGTCTCCGCCCCAGCATTTT	CAWAGTGSPPQHF
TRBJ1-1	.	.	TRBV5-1	TGCGCCAGCAGCTTGGGCCAGGGGCCTCTCTCCGCTGAAGCTTTCTTT	CASSLGQGPLSAEAFF
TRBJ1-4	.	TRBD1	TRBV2	TGTGCCAGCAGTCCACAGGGGGGGGATGAAAAACTGTTTTTT	CASSPQGGDEKLFF
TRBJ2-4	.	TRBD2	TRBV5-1	TGCGCCAGCAGCTTGGGGGGGAGGGAAAAAAACAGTCAGTACTTC	CASSLGGREKNSQYF
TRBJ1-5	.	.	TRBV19	TGTGCCAGTAGTATAGGGATCGACAGGTTACTCAATCAGCCCCAGCATTTT	CASSIGIDRLLNQPQHF
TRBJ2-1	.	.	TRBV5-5	TGTGCCAGCAAGAGGGACAATGAGCAGTTCTTC	CASKRDNEQFF
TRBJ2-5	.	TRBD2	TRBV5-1	TGCGCCAGCAGCTTGCAAAGCGGGAGTTATGAGACCCAGTACTTC	CASSLQSGSYETQYF
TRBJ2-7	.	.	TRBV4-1	TGCGCCAGCAGCCAAGACAGCGGAACTGTGAACTACGAGCAGTACTTC	CASSQDSGTVNYEQYF
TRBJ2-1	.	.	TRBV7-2	TGTGCCAGCAGCCGAGGGCCGGGAGCATACAATGAGCAGTTCTTC	CASSRGPGAYNEQFF
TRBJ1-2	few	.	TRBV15	TGTGCCACCAGCAGTAACAGGGCCTACTATGGCTACACCTTC	CATSSNRAYYGYTF
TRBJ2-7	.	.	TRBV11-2	TGTGCCAGCAGCCGCGACAGGATCTACGAGCAGTACTTC	CASSRDRIYEQYF
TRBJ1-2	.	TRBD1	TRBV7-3	TGTGCCAGCAGTTCGACAGGGACAGATGGCTACACCTTC	CASSSTGTDGYTF
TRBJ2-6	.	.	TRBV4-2	TGTGCCAGCAGCCAAACGGGTGACTCTGGGGCCAACGTCCTGACTTTC	CASSQTGDSGANVLTF
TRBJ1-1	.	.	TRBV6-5	TGTGCCAGCAGGACGTGGAGGGGCGCTGAAGCTTTCTTT	CASRTWRGAEAFF
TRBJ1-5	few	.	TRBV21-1	TGTGCCAGCAGCAAAGACTCAGGAAATCAGCCCCAGCATTTT	CASSKDSGNQPQHF
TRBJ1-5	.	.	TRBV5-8	TGTGCCAGCAGCTTCGACAGTTCTGGCAATCAGCCCCAGCATTTT	CASSFDSSGNQPQHF
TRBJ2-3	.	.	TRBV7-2	TGTGCCAGCACCCAGGGGAGAATAGCGCGAAGCACAGATACGCAGTATTTT	CASTQGRIARSTDTQYF
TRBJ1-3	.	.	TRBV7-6	TGTGCCAGCAGCCACAAGGTATCGACAGTCGTTGGAAACACCATATATTTT	CASSHKVSTVVGNTIYF
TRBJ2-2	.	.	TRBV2	TGTGCCAGCAACTCTAGAGGCAACACCGGGGAGCTGTTTTTT	CASNSRGNTGELFF
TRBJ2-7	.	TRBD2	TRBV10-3	TGTGCCATCAGTGAGCCGGGACTAGCCTCCTACGAGCAGTACTTC	CAISEPGLASYEQYF
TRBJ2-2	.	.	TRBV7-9	TGTGCCAGCAGCTTTGCAGGGGCGACGAACGCCGGGGAGCTGTTTTTT	CASSFAGATNAGELFF
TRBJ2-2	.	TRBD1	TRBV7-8	TGTGCCAGCAGCCCAGGGGACAGCACCGGGGAGCTGTTTTTT	CASSPGDSTGELFF
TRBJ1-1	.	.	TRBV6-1	TGTGCCAGCAGGTGGCCTGGAGGGACTGAAGCTTTCTTT	CASRWPGGTEAFF
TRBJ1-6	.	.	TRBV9	TGTGCCAGCAGCGAAGAGAATTCACCCCTCCACTTT	CASSEENSPLHF
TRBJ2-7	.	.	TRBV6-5	TGTGCCAGCAGTTACTCGGTTAGCTTCGACGAGCAGTACTTC	CASSYSVSFDEQYF
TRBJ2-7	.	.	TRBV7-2	TGTGCCAGCAGTTACACCGGGACTGGCACCTACGAGCAGTACTTC	CASSYTGTGTYEQYF
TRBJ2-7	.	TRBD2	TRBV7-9	TGTTCCAGCAGCGCCGGACTAGCAGAGAACTCCTACGAGCAGTACTTC	CSSSAGLAENSYEQYF
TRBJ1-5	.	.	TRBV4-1	TGCGCCAGCAGCCAAGTGATCCGGGACACAGATCAGCCCCAGCATTTT	CASSQVIRDTDQPQHF
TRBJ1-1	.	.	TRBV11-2	TGTGCCAGCAGCTTAGTCGGAGGGGTGAACACTGAAGCTTTCTTT	CASSLVGGVNTEAFF
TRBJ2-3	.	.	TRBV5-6	TGTGCCAGCAGACCCGGTCCTCGGGATACGCAGTATTTT	CASRPGPRDTQYF
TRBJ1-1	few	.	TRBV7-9	TGTGCCAGCAGCTTTGCACAGAACACTGAAGCTTTCTTT	CASSFAQNTEAFF
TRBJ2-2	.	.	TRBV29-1	TGCAGCGTGTTACGGACCGGGGAGCTGTTTTTT	CSVLRTGELFF
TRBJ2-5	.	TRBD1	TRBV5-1	TGCGCCAGCAGCAAGGGACAGGGACCTTTGGATTTAGAGACCCAGTACTTC	CASSKGQGPLDLETQYF
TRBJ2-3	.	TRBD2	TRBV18	TGTGCCAGCTCACCACCGTTGGGGAGGGAGGCGACAGATACGCAGTATTTT	CASSPPLGREATDTQYF
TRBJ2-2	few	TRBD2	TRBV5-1	TGCGCCAGCAGCTTGCCCCAGACTAGCGGGGTTGACACCGGGGAGCTGTTTTTT	CASSLPQTSGVDTGELFF
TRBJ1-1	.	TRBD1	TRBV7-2	TGTGCCAGCAGCTCCGGACAGGGGTTGGATGCTTTCTTT	CASSSGQGLDAFF
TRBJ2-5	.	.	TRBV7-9	TGTGCCAGCAGCTTAGAGGCGGGAAAAGAGACCCAGTACTTC	CASSLEAGKETQYF
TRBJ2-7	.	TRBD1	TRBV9	TGTGCCAGCAGCGAGGAAGGGACAGGGTGGAACGAGCAGTACTTC	CASSEEGTGWNEQYF
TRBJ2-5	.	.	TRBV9	TGTGCCAGCAGCGTAGCTTTCACTTCTCAAGAGACCCAGTACTTC	CASSVAFTSQETQYF
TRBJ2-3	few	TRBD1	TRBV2	TGTGCCAGCCGGACAGGTACGGACACAGATACGCAGTATTTT	CASRTGTDTDTQYF
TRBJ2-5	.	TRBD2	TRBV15	TGTGCCACCAGCAGAGATGGCCTAGCGGGAGTTGAGACCCAGTACTTC	CATSRDGLAGVETQYF
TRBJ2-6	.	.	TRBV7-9	TGTGCCAGCAGAGGGGGAACCGGGGCCAACGTCCTGACTTTC	CASRGGTGANVLTF
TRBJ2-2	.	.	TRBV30	TGTGCCTCCTCCAGGTCTCCACCCGGGGAGCTGTTTTTT	CASSRSPPGELFF
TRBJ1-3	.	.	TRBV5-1	TGCGCCAGCAGCTTGATCGACACCTCCATATCTGGAAACACCATATATTTT	CASSLIDTSISGNTIYF
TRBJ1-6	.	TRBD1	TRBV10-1	TGCGCCAGCAGACGCGATCCATGGGACAGGGTTAATTCACCCCTCCACTTT	CASRRDPWDRVNSPLHF
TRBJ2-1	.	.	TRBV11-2	TGTGCCAGCAGCTTAGTCCCTCCGGGACTCCCGGGGATCGTCGAGCAGTTCTTC	CASSLVPPGLPGIVEQFF
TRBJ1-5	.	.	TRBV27	TGTGCCAGCAGGAGGACAGCGACGTTGGGCAATCAGCCCCAGCATTTT	CASRRTATLGNQPQHF
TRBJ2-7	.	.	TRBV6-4	TGTGCCACCCCGCATCGAGGCGAGCAGTACTTC	CATPHRGEQYF
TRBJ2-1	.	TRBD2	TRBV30	TGTGCCTGGACTGAGCGGGAGGGTCGAGAGCAGTTCTTC	CAWTEREGREQFF
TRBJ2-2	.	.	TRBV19	TGTGCCAGTAGTATAGGAGCGGGCTCCACCGGGGAGCTGTTTTTT	CASSIGAGSTGELFF
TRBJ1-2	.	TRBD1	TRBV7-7	TGTGCTAGCAGCTCGGGACAGGGCCTTCTAGACTATGGCTACACCTTC	CASSSGQGLLDYGYTF
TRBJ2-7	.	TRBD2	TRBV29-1	TGCAGCGTGACTAGCGGGATTTACGAGCAGTACTTC	CSVTSGIYEQYF
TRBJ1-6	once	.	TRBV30	TGTGCCTGGAGTGTAGCCAGGAATTCACCCCTCCACTTT	CAWSVARNSPLHF
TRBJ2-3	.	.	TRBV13	TGTGCCAGCAGCTTATACGGCGGGATGAGCACAGATACGCAGTATTTT	CASSLYGGMSTDTQYF
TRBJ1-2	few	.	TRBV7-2	TGTGCCAGCAGCTTAGTGGGCAGGGAGGGCTATGGCTACACCTTC	CASSLVGREGYGYTF
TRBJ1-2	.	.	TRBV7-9	TGTGCCAGCAGCCCCATTGTACTGAGGGAGGCTGGCTACACCTTC	CASSPIVLREAGYTF